This T cell receptor beta chain was captured in a study of blood T cell repertoires in COVID-19. Background on the study: Donors in the United States, Italy and Spain gave samples during acute or convalescent COVID-19. T cells, B-cell-depleted T cells, or PBMCs provided the cDNA or gDNA that served as material.

Per the germline V gene, CDR1 is LNHDA and CDR2 is SQIVND (reference sequence). The ends were cut back, 4 bases at V and 9 bases at J, with 19 bases in the middle. The CDR3 length is 14 residues. Assay used: immunoSEQ multiplex PCR; TCRdb lists only in-frame clones, some missing. This sample yields around 55,000 clones, of which approximately 90% are seen a single time; 6.2% belongs to the top ten. The gene calls are TRBV19 and TRBJ2-7, with D possibly matching TRBD1 (7 bases). The receptor was derived from a man aged 40-50 years with acute or convalescent COVID-19. The sample was peripheral blood. The CDR3 nucleotides read TGTGCCAGTAGTACGCGGGACAGTCCAGGGGGGCAGTACTTC. It codes for CASSTRDSPGGQYF.